Presented here are 20 T cell receptor beta chains from one specimen sequenced in a study of cytotoxic CD8 clonotypes in ibrutinib-treated CLL. This table comes from immunoSEQ multiplex PCR, and its TCRdb copy is limited to in-frame clones, with some not included. This table has around 53,000 clones, roughly 58% appearing once. The sequences come from PBMCs, collected at disease progression, from a patient treated with ibrutinib. The receptors were gathered from a human donor with chronic lymphocytic leukemia.

This chain links TRBV27 with TRBJ1-1; possibly TRBD1 for D (5 bases). The V and J ends lost 0 bases and 0 bases respectively, with 5 bases between them. This CDR3 comprises 14 residues. Germline CDR1 reads MNHEY; CDR2 reads SMNVEV (reference sequence). This CDR3 reads CASSLSQVNTEAFF. The DNA for the CDR3 is TGTGCCAGCAGTTTATCACAGGTGAACACTGAAGCTTTCTTT.

V usage is TRBV7-2 and J usage is TRBJ2-2, with 11 positions matching TRBD2. The CDR3 spans 18 residues. CDR1 and CDR2 (germline): SGHTA, FQGNSA. Unmatched junction bases numbered 10, after V lost 6 bases and J lost 1 base. The CDR3 region has the DNA TGTGCCAGCAGAGGACTAGCGGGTTCACGCGGGAACACCGGGGAGCTGTTTTTT. Translating it yields CASRGLAGSRGNTGELFF.

The V call is TRBV28, the J call TRBJ2-1; 12 bases fit TRBD2. The CDR3 loop spans 19 amino acids. Germline V CDR1 and CDR2: MDHEN, SYDVKM. After removal of 5 bases from V and 0 bases from J, the junction contained 11 bases not matched to a gene. This chain's CDR3 is CASSRAGLAGGSSYNEQFF. The CDR3 nucleotides read TGTGCCAGCAGTCGTGCTGGGCTAGCGGGGGGGAGCTCCTACAATGAGCAGTTCTTC.

The rearrangement links TRBV25-1 to TRBJ2-4; D remains ambiguous. The CDR3 is 14 residues long. CDR1 is MGHDK and CDR2 is SYGVNS in the germline V gene. The germline V and J ends were trimmed by 7 bases and 4 bases, with 14 bases remaining between them. The CDR3: CASTYKLPKNIQYF. CDR3 DNA: TGTGCCAGCACCTACAAACTACCTAAAAACATTCAGTACTTC.

In its sample, this clone was seen a few times. This rearrangement joins TRBV6-5 to TRBJ2-3; maybe TRBD1 (5 bases). The CDR3 is 15 amino acids. Deletions cut 2 bases from V and 2 bases from J, with 11 bases between. The germline CDR1 and CDR2 sequences are MNHEY and SVGAGI. CDR3 region: CASSYGGAYTDTQYF. DNA for the CDR3: TGTGCCAGCAGTTACGGTGGGGCCTACACAGATACGCAGTATTTT.

J is TRBJ2-5 and V is TRBV15, with D maybe TRBD2 (5 bases). This CDR3 is built from 14 residues. Germline CDR1 reads LNHNV; CDR2 reads YYDKDF (reference sequence). The V and J ends lost 1 base and 5 bases respectively, with 11 bases between them. DNA of the CDR3: TGTGCCACCAGCAGAGGTGAGGGCCCGGAGACCCAGTACTTC. Translating it yields CATSRGEGPETQYF.

V gene TRBV19 combines with J gene TRBJ2-1; 9 bases fit TRBD1. This CDR3 has 15 amino acids. Germline CDR1 is LNHDA and CDR2 is SQIVND (reference sequence). Unmatched junction bases numbered 9, after V lost 4 bases and J lost 8 bases. The DNA for the CDR3 is TGTGCCAGTAGTAAAGGGACAGGGCCTCTGGATGAGCAGTTCTTC. This translates into CASSKGTGPLDEQFF.

This clone has just a few counts. V is TRBV10-3 and J is TRBJ1-2; D perhaps matches TRBD1 (6 bases). CDR1 and CDR2 (germline): ENHRY, SYGVKD. The CDR3 totals 14 residues. The ends were cut back, 6 bases at V and 2 bases at J, with 13 bases in the middle. CDR3 nucleotides: TGTGCCATCAGGGATGACAGGCCAAACTATGGCTACACCTTC. Its protein product is CAIRDDRPNYGYTF.

This clone occurred a few times. The chain is built from TRBV7-3 and TRBJ2-7; 9 bases line up with TRBD1. Germline trimming cut 5 bases from V and 6 bases from J; bases unmatched to any gene: 5. CDR1 and CDR2 (germline): SGHTA, FQGTGA. The CDR3 contains 13 residues. The CDR3 here is CASSKDRGGEQYF. DNA of the CDR3: TGTGCCAGCAGCAAGGACAGGGGCGGCGAGCAGTACTTC.

This sequence joins TRBV18 and TRBJ1-3; D is perhaps TRBD1 (5 bases). V dropped 5 bases and J dropped 0 bases, with 8 bases sitting between them. The CDR3 totals 14 residues. Germline CDR1 and CDR2: KGHSH and LQKENI. As DNA, the CDR3 is TGTGCCAGCTCAGGGGGAAGCTCTGGAAACACCATATATTTT. Protein: CASSGGSSGNTIYF.

The genes are TRBV30 and TRBJ2-5; D might be TRBD1 (5 bases). V was shortened by 4 bases and J by 4 bases, with 7 bases between the two germline ends. CDR1 GTSNPN and CDR2 SVGIG come from the germline V gene (reference sequence). The CDR3 totals 11 residues. Here the CDR3 DNA reads TGTGCCTGGACAGGGTTAGAGACCCAGTACTTC. Its translation: CAWTGLETQYF.

V gene TRBV28 combines with J gene TRBJ2-7; no clear D gene. The V end lost 7 bases, the J end lost 9 bases, and 19 bases lay between the germline ends. This CDR3 spans 13 amino acids. Germline assignment: CDR1 MDHEN and CDR2 SYDVKM. The CDR3 nucleotides are TGTGCCAGCACCCACGACTCCTACGACGGGCAGTACTTC. Its translation: CASTHDSYDGQYF.

This clone was seen a few times. The chain recombines TRBV27 with TRBJ1-1, with D maybe TRBD1 (6 bases). Trimming removed 7 bases at V and 1 base at J, with 13 bases between. Germline V gene lookup returns CDR1 MNHEY and CDR2 SMNVEV (reference sequence). This CDR3 has 14 residues. The CDR3, as DNA: TGTGCCAGCACCTTAAGGGGGGGGAACACTGAAGCTTTCTTT. Protein: CASTLRGGNTEAFF.

This clone was seen a few times. V is TRBV30 and J is TRBJ1-6; tentatively, D is TRBD1 (6 bases). The CDR3 totals 15 residues. Trimming shortened V by 0 bases and J by 6 bases, and 12 bases separated the two germline ends. The V gene's germline CDR1 is GTSNPN and CDR2 SVGIG (reference sequence). CDR3 residues: CAWSVTGKSNSPLHF. In nucleotides, the CDR3 is TGTGCCTGGAGTGTAACAGGGAAAAGTAATTCACCCCTCCACTTT. Together with reference TRBV30 and TRBJ1-6, the CDR3 gives the full variable domain: SQTIHQWPATLVQPVGSPLSLECTVEGTSNPNLYWYRQAAGRGLQLLFYSVGIGQISSEVPQNLSASRPQDRQFILSSKKLLLSDSGFYLCAWSVTGKSNSPLHFGNGTRLTVT.

The chain links TRBV5-5 to TRBJ2-3; TRBD2 agrees at 7 bases. Germline CDR1 SGHKS, CDR2 YYEKEE (reference sequence). The CDR3 extends over 16 amino acids. Losses at the gene ends were 6 bases for V and 1 base for J; bases not matched to a gene: 11. CDR3 protein: CASTSRGEGRTDTQYF. In DNA form, the CDR3 reads TGTGCCAGCACCTCAAGAGGGGAGGGGCGCACAGATACGCAGTATTTT.

This clone was observed a single time. V usage is TRBV19 and J usage is TRBJ2-7; 9 bases align to TRBD1. The V segment lost 5 bases and the J segment 4 bases; nucleotides outside the gene matches: 6. This CDR3 is 14 amino acids long. Per the germline V gene, CDR1 is LNHDA and CDR2 is SQIVND (reference sequence). CDR3 protein: CASSPGQGPYEQYF. The CDR3 nucleotides are TGTGCCAGTAGTCCGGGACAGGGACCTTACGAGCAGTACTTC.

The chain links TRBV7-3 to TRBJ2-1; no clear D. This CDR3 comprises 15 residues. V lost 4 bases, J lost 6 bases, and 16 bases lay in between. Germline V gene data show CDR1 as SGHTA and CDR2 as FQGTGA. The CDR3 is CASSYGGGVANEQFF. For the CDR3, the DNA is TGTGCCAGCAGCTACGGTGGTGGGGTCGCCAATGAGCAGTTCTTC.

The V gene is TRBV4-2, the J gene TRBJ2-4; D is possibly TRBD2 (5 bases). V gave up 4 bases and J gave up 8 bases, with 18 bases separating them. Germline loops: CDR1 LGHNA, CDR2 YNFKEQ. This CDR3 has 15 residues. The CDR3 sequence is CASSLQAEGGDIQYF. CDR3 nucleotides: TGTGCCAGCAGCCTACAAGCAGAGGGTGGGGACATTCAGTACTTC.

This clone was counted ten times or more. The chain combines TRBV29-1 with TRBJ2-4; D remains ambiguous. Germline CDR1 and CDR2: SQVTM and ANQGSEA. The CDR3 runs to 11 residues. With 4 bases removed from V and 9 bases from J, the gap between germline ends came to 10 bases. For the CDR3, the DNA is TGCAGCGTTGGAGTATACGGCATTCAGTACTTC. It codes for CSVGVYGIQYF.

This clone has more than one count but fewer than ten. The chain combines TRBV10-3 with TRBJ2-3; no definite D call. Trimming pared 4 bases from V and 3 bases from J, leaving 5 bases between. The CDR3 loop spans 12 amino acids. The germline V gene has CDR1 ENHRY and CDR2 SYGVKD. CDR3 nucleotide sequence: TGTGCCATCAGTGGATCTACAGATACGCAGTATTTT. This gives the protein CAISGSTDTQYF.